A single sample gave rise to the 9 T cell receptor beta chains below, sequenced in a study of spatial heterogeneity in lung cancer. Time point meaning: sample taken at primary tumor resection. Findings of the study overall: Expanded alpha and beta TCR counts within tumors tracked tumor mutation counts.

TCRdb re-called the 5' RACE reads with MiXCR, one entry per CDR3 protein. The data contain approximately 15,000 distinct CDR3 sequences, approximately 4.5% of them seen just once; the ten biggest clones take up about 16%. Antigen specificity for these receptors is unknown. Sample: lung tumor tissue, taken at surgery. These receptors all come from a female donor with early-stage non-small cell lung cancer.

This clonotype was counted many times. As an off-target read in a library built for alpha chains, this beta chain has a frequency of little significance. This chain links TRBV12-3 or TRBV12-4 with TRBJ2-7; TRBD1 aligns across 11 bases. V shed 1 base and J 4 bases; nucleotides not matched to a gene: 3. This CDR3 is built from 15 residues. The CDR3 nucleotides are TGTGCCAGCAGTTTAGGTGGGACAGGGGGGTACGAGCAGTACTTC. The encoded protein is CASSLGGTGGYEQYF.

Ten or more counts support this clonotype. With the library built for alpha chains, this beta chain is off target and its frequency is not meaningful. V is TRBV7-8 and J is TRBJ1-4; D gene unclear. V lost 1 base to trimming and J lost 4 bases, with 10 bases between them. Per germline, CDR1 SGHVS and CDR2 FQNEAQ. This CDR3 has 15 amino acids. CDR3 bases: TGTGCCAGCAGCTTAGGGGCGGTGATTAATGAAAAACTGTTTTTT. Amino acid sequence: CASSLGAVINEKLFF.

This clonotype was picked up many times. Since it is a stray read in a library aimed at alpha chains, this beta chain has a size that is not meaningful. The gene calls are TRBV20-1 and TRBJ2-7, with D tentatively TRBD1 (5 bases). Per germline, CDR1 DFQATT and CDR2 SNEGSKA (reference sequence). This CDR3 has 14 residues. With 1 base removed from V and 0 bases from J, the gap between germline ends came to 10 bases. Here the CDR3 reads CSARAWGSSYEQYF. The CDR3 DNA is TGCAGTGCTAGAGCTTGGGGCAGCTCCTACGAGCAGTACTTC.

This clonotype has only a few counts. A library prepared for alpha chains yielded this beta chain as an off-target read; its size is of little meaning. The chain combines TRBV5-1 with TRBJ2-1; 8 positions match TRBD1. The V gene's germline CDR1 is SGHRS and CDR2 YFSETQ. V lost 2 bases to trimming and J lost 7 bases; unmatched junction nucleotides: 11. This CDR3 has 16 residues. The DNA for the CDR3 is TGCGCCAGCAGCTTAAACCCAGGTCACAGGGGGAATGAGCAGTTCTTC. Its protein is CASSLNPGHRGNEQFF.

This clonotype was observed many times. Since the library was made to target alpha chains, this beta chain is a stray read and its abundance is not meaningful. The chain joins TRBV11-1 to TRBJ1-1; unclear D gene. V shed 5 bases and J shed 1 base, with 8 bases lying between them. The germline V gene has CDR1 SGHAT and CDR2 FQDESV (reference sequence). The CDR3 is 13 residues long. The DNA of the CDR3 is TGTGCCAGCAGCCAAGAAAGGAACACTGAAGCTTTCTTT. Its protein product is CASSQERNTEAFF.

This clonotype was detected ten times or more. This beta chain was picked up by a library intended for alpha chains and is off target, so its count carries little meaning. The rearrangement joins TRBV21-1 to TRBJ2-2; the table gives TRBD1 as D, unverified against the DNA. TRBV21-1 is assigned pseudogene status. The CDR3 totals 16 residues. The CDR3 DNA follows: TGTGCCAGCAGCAATTCCGGGACAGGGGACACCGGGGAGCTGTTTTTT. Its protein product is CASSNSGTGDTGELFF.

This clonotype was seen repeatedly, ten times or more. Found in a library prepared for alpha chains, this beta chain is an off-target read, and its abundance has little meaning. The gene calls are TRBV4-3 and TRBJ1-2; D possibly corresponds to TRBD1 (5 bases). With 4 bases removed from V and 5 bases from J, the gap between germline ends came to 17 bases. In germline, CDR1 is LGHNA, CDR2 YSLEER. CDR3 length: 15 residues. CDR3 sequence reads: CASSPGGAARYGYTF. CDR3 in DNA: TGCGCCAGCAGCCCCGGAGGGGCAGCTCGTTATGGCTACACCTTC.

This clonotype was observed at least ten times. With the library built for alpha chains, this beta chain is off target and its frequency is not meaningful. The V gene is TRBV6-6, the J gene TRBJ1-4, with D tentatively TRBD1 (6 bases). Germline V gene lookup returns CDR1 MNHNY and CDR2 SVGAGI (reference sequence). Trimming took 2 bases from V and 0 from J, leaving 10 bases between them. The CDR3 totals 16 residues. CDR3 DNA sequence: TGTGCCAGCAGTTACAACAGACAGGCAACTAATGAAAAACTGTTTTTT. Protein product: CASSYNRQATNEKLFF.

This clonotype was observed at least ten times. A library made for alpha chains picked up this beta chain off target, so its size means little. The chain uses TRBV6-6 and TRBJ1-5; D not certain. CDR1 and CDR2 (germline): MNHNY, SVGAGI (reference sequence). V was clipped by 6 bases and J by 8 bases, with 14 bases between them. The CDR3 length is 13 residues. CDR3 DNA: TGTGCCAGCAGAGACCCCGGTGACGAGCCCCAGCATTTT. Amino acid sequence: CASRDPGDEPQHF.